This T cell receptor (beta chain) was documented in a study of cytotoxic CD8 clonotypes in ibrutinib-treated CLL. Study-level background: For this cohort, patients were ten to twelve relapsed/refractory and some 15 treatment-naive, while 17 were IGHV unmutated. Samples had a mean of around 250,000 productive templates and 90,000 or so productive rearrangements.

Concerning this clone itself: Its matching antigen is unknown.

Whole-study findings and limits: Rare overall, public clonotypes shrank or held steady under therapy. Higher circulating CD8+ T-cell counts strongly accompanied higher baseline clonality, above age-matched healthy donors.

Using immunoSEQ multiplex PCR, the repertoire was profiled, and TCRdb retains in-frame clones only, with some absent. The sample has roughly 180,000 clones; around 80% are singletons. Per germline, CDR1 MNHNS and CDR2 SASEGT. The CDR3 covers 11 residues. V was pared by 2 bases and J by 9 bases, with 7 bases between. Specimen: PBMCs, collected after 24 months of ibrutinib treatment. The receptor's source is a human donor with chronic lymphocytic leukemia. The chain employs TRBV6-1 and TRBJ1-2; no definite D call. The CDR3 coding sequence is TGTGCCAGCAGTGAAATATCTCGCTACACCTTC. Protein product: CASSEISRYTF.